This T cell receptor beta chain was found in a study of T-cell reconstitution after alpha-beta-depleted transplantation in children. Findings and caveats of the study: Expanded graft clones, several hundred of them, were reportedly the source of alpha-beta T cells about two months after transplant. The main origin of T-cell counts and diversity one year after transplant was newly produced T cells. The high TCRbeta diversity at day 60 in some patients came from surviving recipient T cells and thymic progenitors.

Construction of the TCRbeta library involved unique molecular identifiers. TCRdb re-derived calls from the PCR reads in MiXCR, one entry per CDR3 protein. This sample has approximately 500,000 distinct CDR3 sequences, with roughly a tenth found just once. Germline CDR1 is MGHDK and CDR2 is SYGVNS. V gave up 1 base and J gave up 5 bases; unmatched junction bases: 12. The CDR3 is made up of 17 amino acids. This clonotype was seen many times. Its antigen is not identified. The sample in question was PBMCs, obtained before TCRalphabeta/CD19-depleted stem cell transplant. The chain joins TRBV25-1 to TRBJ2-5; 8 bases line up with TRBD1. This receptor was obtained from a child aged 2-15 years with inherited bone marrow failure, due to receive a stem cell transplant. The CDR3 protein is CASSELGRGRSGETQYF. The CDR3 region has the DNA TGTGCCAGCAGTGAATTGGGCAGGGGGCGATCCGGCGAGACCCAGTACTTC.